The 28 T cell receptor beta chains below were found in one sample sequenced in a study of vaccination and CD4 T cells after COVID-19. The antigens these receptors bind are not known. Cultured CD4+ T-cell DNA underwent Oncomine TCR Beta short-read sequencing. TCRdb re-derived calls from the PCR reads in MiXCR, one entry per CDR3 protein. This sample yields about 7,400 distinct CDR3 sequences, of which approximately 70% are seen a single time; 15% to 20% belongs to the top ten. Documented treatment: approximately nine-day PBMC culture with coronavirus spike peptide pools or control peptides (ViraFEST assay). Sequencing used CD4+ T cells from blood, cultured in vitro. These receptors were taken from a human donor who had recovered from COVID-19.

DNA of the CDR3: TGTGCCAGCAGCCCGATCGAGGTTGGCTACACCTTC. This sequence encodes CASSPIEVGYTF. The chain uses TRBV7-2 and TRBJ1-2; D is unresolved. Trimming left V 5 bases short and J 7 bases short, with 11 bases between. This CDR3 comprises 12 residues. Germline CDR1 reads SGHTA; CDR2 reads FQGNSA. The entire variable domain, with the rest obtained from reference TRBV7-2 and TRBJ1-2, is as follows: GAGVSQSPSNKVTEKGKDVELRCDPISGHTALYWYRQSLGQGLEFLIYFQGNSAPDKSGLPSDRFSAERTGGSVSTLTIQRTQQEDSAVYLCASSPIEVGYTFGSGTRLTVV.

The chain has TRBV6-1 and TRBJ1-1; D is unresolved. Per germline, CDR1 MNHNS and CDR2 SASEGT. Trimming took off 1 base at V and 9 bases at J, with 12 bases between the two ends. The CDR3 is 13 residues long. The CDR3 loop reads CASSEGSPRQAFF. In DNA form, the CDR3 reads TGTGCCAGCAGTGAAGGATCGCCTCGGCAAGCTTTCTTT.

The V and J genes are TRBV11-2 and TRBJ2-2; 9 nucleotides agree with TRBD1. Germline loops: CDR1 SGHAT, CDR2 FQNNGV. V was pared by 5 bases and J by 8 bases, with 6 bases of the junction left unmatched. The CDR3 length is 14 residues. CDR3 nucleotides: TGTGCCAGCAGCCGGGACAGGGTGGTTGGGGAGCTGTTTTTT. This gives the protein CASSRDRVVGELFF.

V is TRBV19 and J is TRBJ2-7; either TRBD1 or TRBD2 may supply D (6 bases each). Germline CDR1 is LNHDA and CDR2 is SQIVND (reference sequence). The CDR3 extends over 14 amino acids. The germline V and J ends were trimmed by 3 bases and 2 bases, with 11 bases remaining between them. CDR3 loop: CASSIGGHAYEQYF. CDR3 in DNA: TGTGCCAGTAGTATCGGGGGACATGCCTACGAGCAGTACTTC.

This clonotype was picked up a small number of times. The chain links TRBV20-1 to TRBJ2-7; maybe TRBD2 (6 bases). Trimming pared 3 bases from V and 6 bases from J, leaving 12 bases between. Germline CDR1 is DFQATT and CDR2 is SNEGSKA (reference sequence). The CDR3 has 12 residues. The DNA of the CDR3 is TGCAGTGCTAGCCCAAAAGCGGGCGAGCAGTACTTC. Encoded protein: CSASPKAGEQYF.

The chain employs TRBV28 and TRBJ2-3; weak D call: TRBD2 (7 bases). Trimming shortened V by 4 bases and J by 6 bases, and 32 bases separated the two germline ends. CDR3 length: 20 amino acids. CDR1 MDHEN and CDR2 SYDVKM come from the germline V gene. The CDR3: CASSSGPSSGRGTFGDTQYF. The CDR3 nucleotides are TGTGCCAGCAGTTCGGGGCCCTCTAGCGGAAGGGGGACATTTGGGGATACGCAGTATTTT.

V is TRBV11-3 and J is TRBJ1-1, with TRBD1 matching over 7 bases. CDR3 length: 14 amino acids. The V and J ends lost 5 bases and 0 bases, in that order; junction bases with no gene match: 3. Germline CDR1 reads SGHNT; CDR2 reads YENEEA. CDR3 sequence: CASSQTGLNTEAFF. In DNA, the CDR3 is TGTGCCAGCAGCCAGACAGGGCTGAACACTGAAGCTTTCTTT.

This clonotype was seen more than once but under ten times. This chain links TRBV7-2 with TRBJ2-7; TRBD2 might be the D (6 bases). The CDR3 length is 15 residues. CDR1 SGHTA and CDR2 FQGNSA come from the germline V gene. V lost 3 bases and J 1 base, leaving 13 bases between the germline ends. The CDR3 spells CASSLAGSGSYEQYF. The CDR3 DNA follows: TGTGCCAGCAGCTTGGCCGGGAGCGGTTCCTACGAGCAGTACTTC. Full variable domain (missing parts from reference TRBV7-2 and TRBJ2-7): GAGVSQSPSNKVTEKGKDVELRCDPISGHTALYWYRQSLGQGLEFLIYFQGNSAPDKSGLPSDRFSAERTGGSVSTLTIQRTQQEDSAVYLCASSLAGSGSYEQYFGPGTRLTVT.

The chain has TRBV7-2 and TRBJ2-3; 11 bases are a match to TRBD2. V lost 4 bases and J lost 3; bases outside the gene matches: 6. CDR1 is SGHTA, CDR2 FQGNSA, per germline. The CDR3 loop spans 16 amino acids. CDR3 residues: CASSSRTSGFTDTQYF. In DNA, the CDR3 is TGTGCCAGCAGCTCAAGGACTAGCGGGTTTACAGATACGCAGTATTTT.

The chain couples TRBV2 to TRBJ2-3, with D hard to call. CDR3 size: 12 residues. Trimming shortened V by 8 bases and J by 0 bases, and 6 bases separated the two germline ends. Germline V CDR1 and CDR2: SNHLY, FYNNEI. CDR3 bases: TGTGCCAGCGATTCTAGCACAGATACGCAGTATTTT. Amino acid sequence: CASDSSTDTQYF. The variable domain in full, with the rest retrieved from reference TRBV2 and TRBJ2-3, is EPEVTQTPSHQVTQMGQEVILRCVPISNHLYFYWYRQILGQKVEFLVSFYNNEISEKSEIFDDQFSVERPDGSNFTLKIRSTKLEDSAMYFCASDSSTDTQYFGPGTRLTVL.

A few counts support this clonotype. J is TRBJ1-2 and V is TRBV27; D not resolved. Germline V gives CDR1 MNHEY, CDR2 SMNVEV (reference sequence). The V end was cut by 4 bases, the J end by 7 bases, with 19 bases between. The CDR3 has 15 amino acids. CDR3 residues: CASSSHRTDSVGYTF. The CDR3 DNA reads as TGTGCCAGCAGTTCCCACCGGACGGACTCCGTTGGCTACACCTTC.

The chain couples TRBV19 to TRBJ1-1, with a tentative D call TRBD1 (6 bases). V lost 5 bases to trimming and J lost 8 bases, with 9 bases between them. Germline V gives CDR1 LNHDA, CDR2 SQIVND (reference sequence). The CDR3 covers 11 residues. CDR3 coding DNA: TGTGCCAGTAGTTACAGGGTAGAAGCTTTCTTT. Residues: CASSYRVEAFF.

The V and J genes are TRBV5-1 and TRBJ2-1, with TRBD2 as a possible D gene (5 bases). Trimming left V 0 bases short and J 4 bases short, with 11 bases between. This CDR3 spans 15 amino acids. From germline, CDR1 is SGHRS and CDR2 YFSETQ. CDR3 in amino acids: CASSLADLSYNEQFF. For the CDR3, the DNA is TGCGCCAGCAGCTTGGCGGACTTATCATACAATGAGCAGTTCTTC. Variable domain in full (rest from reference TRBV5-1 and TRBJ2-1): KAGVTQTPRYLIKTRGQQVTLSCSPISGHRSVSWYQQTPGQGLQFLFEYFSETQRNKGNFPGRFSGRQFSNSRSEMNVSTLELGDSALYLCASSLADLSYNEQFFGPGTRLTVL.

The chain combines TRBV28 with TRBJ1-2; 7 positions agree with TRBD1. Germline lookup yields CDR1 MDHEN and CDR2 SYDVKM. V was pared by 5 bases and J by 4 bases, with 10 bases of the junction left unmatched. The CDR3 consists of 15 residues. This CDR3 reads CASSVMGQRIYGYTF. In DNA, the CDR3 is TGTGCCAGCAGTGTAATGGGACAGCGGATCTATGGCTACACCTTC.

V gene TRBV6-4 combines with J gene TRBJ2-3, with 9 bases fitting TRBD1. Trimming cost V 5 bases and J 2 bases; bases outside gene matches: 5. CDR1 and CDR2 (germline): MRHNA, SNTAGT. CDR3 length equals 15 residues. The CDR3, as DNA: TGTGCCAGCAGTCCTCGGACAGGGGCCACAGATACGCAGTATTTT. Translation gives CASSPRTGATDTQYF.

The chain carries TRBV20-1 and TRBJ2-3, with 8 bases matching TRBD1. Trimming cost V 1 base and J 1 base; bases outside gene matches: 7. Germline loops: CDR1 DFQATT, CDR2 SNEGSKA (reference sequence). The CDR3 is 16 residues long. The DNA for the CDR3 is TGCAGTGCTAGAGCTACAGGGGGAGCGCGCACAGATACGCAGTATTTT. Its protein product is CSARATGGARTDTQYF.

This clonotype is termed medium-sized. The chain recombines TRBV10-2 with TRBJ2-7; D is uncertain. The germline CDR1 and CDR2 sequences are WSHSY and SAAADI. V was clipped by 7 bases and J by 2 bases, with 15 bases between them. This CDR3 region has 14 residues. CDR3 coding DNA: TGCGCCAGCAAGCAAGGAAAGCTCACCTACGAGCAGTACTTC. Encoded protein: CASKQGKLTYEQYF.

The V gene is TRBV15, the J gene TRBJ1-5, with D possibly being TRBD1 (6 bases). With 1 base removed from V and 7 bases from J, the gap between germline ends came to 11 bases. Germline-derived CDR1 and CDR2 are LNHNV and YYDKDF (reference sequence). This CDR3 is built from 14 residues. The CDR3 DNA reads as TGTGCCACCAGCAGAGCAGGGGAGGGCCAGCCCCAGCATTTT. Its translation is CATSRAGEGQPQHF.

CDR3 region: CASSESQAIMNTEAFF. CDR3 DNA: TGCGCCAGCAGTGAGTCCCAGGCGATCATGAACACTGAAGCTTTCTTT. The V gene is TRBV10-1, the J gene TRBJ1-1; D call uncertain. Looked up from germline, CDR1 is WNHNN and CDR2 is SYGVQD (reference sequence). This CDR3 spans 16 amino acids. Trimming shortened V by 0 bases and J by 0 bases, and 11 bases separated the two germline ends.

CDR3 nucleotide sequence: TGTGCCACCAGTGTCCGGGGGACATTGTGGCCCCAGCATTTT. Translated: CATSVRGTLWPQHF. This sequence joins TRBV24-1 and TRBJ1-5, with D perhaps TRBD1 (6 bases). V was trimmed by 5 bases and J by 9 bases, leaving 16 bases between them. CDR3 size: 14 residues. Germline V CDR1 and CDR2: KGHDR, SFDVKD.

This chain connects TRBV5-3 to TRBJ1-2, with D perhaps matching TRBD1 (5 bases). TRBV5-3 qualifies as an ORF whose function is uncertain. There are 17 residues in the CDR3. The ends were cut back, 4 bases at V and 4 bases at J, with 23 bases in the middle. The CDR3: CARSAGASGGSGYGYTF. As DNA, the CDR3 is TGTGCCAGAAGCGCCGGGGCAAGTGGCGGGTCCGGCTATGGCTACACCTTC.

The chain is built from TRBV2 and TRBJ2-5; TRBD2 matches at 10 bases. V was clipped by 5 bases and J by 6 bases; unmatched bases: 6. CDR3 size: 14 residues. The V gene's germline CDR1 is SNHLY and CDR2 FYNNEI. The CDR3 loop reads CASSMASGGQTQYF. The CDR3 nucleotides read TGTGCCAGCAGTATGGCTAGCGGGGGACAGACCCAGTACTTC.

The V and J genes are TRBV10-3 and TRBJ2-3; tentatively, D is TRBD2 (5 bases). V dropped 10 bases and J dropped 0 bases, with 14 bases sitting between them. The germline V gene encodes CDR1 ENHRY and CDR2 SYGVKD. The CDR3 extends over 14 amino acids. As DNA, the CDR3 is TGTGCCAGCAGCGCACTAGGCAGCACAGATACGCAGTATTTT. This sequence encodes CASSALGSTDTQYF.

The chain uses TRBV6-2 or TRBV6-3 and TRBJ2-7; 10 bases line up with TRBD1. Looked up from germline, CDR1 is MNHEY and CDR2 is SVGEGT. The CDR3 runs 14 residues. V lost 8 bases, J lost 3 bases, and 7 bases stayed unmatched. The CDR3 coding sequence is TGTGCCAGCTCTCGCGGGACAGGGGACTACGAGCAGTACTTC. This translates into CASSRGTGDYEQYF.

V usage is TRBV7-6 and J usage is TRBJ2-2, with 9 bases lining up with TRBD1. The CDR3 extends over 15 amino acids. The junction had 6 bases not matched to a gene; V was cut back by 5 bases and J by 5 bases. Per the germline V gene, CDR1 is SGHVS and CDR2 is FNYEAQ. CDR3 region: CASSHTGGATGELFF. Here the CDR3 DNA reads TGTGCCAGCAGCCACACAGGGGGCGCGACCGGGGAGCTGTTTTTT. Supplemented by reference TRBV7-6 and TRBJ2-2, the full variable domain reads GAGVSQSPRYKVTKRGQDVALRCDPISGHVSLYWYRQALGQGPEFLTYFNYEAQQDKSGLPNDRFSAERPEGSISTLTIQRTEQRDSAMYRCASSHTGGATGELFFGEGSRLTVL.

V usage is TRBV6-1 and J usage is TRBJ2-7, with 7 nucleotides matching TRBD1. Germline trimming cut 7 bases from V and 4 bases from J; bases unmatched to any gene: 19. From germline, CDR1 is MNHNS and CDR2 SASEGT. The CDR3 totals 17 residues. The CDR3 sequence is CASNTPSDRTTLYEQYF. DNA of the CDR3: TGTGCCAGCAATACCCCTTCGGACAGGACAACCCTATACGAGCAGTACTTC.

CDR3 in amino acids: CASRAGLAGDGEQFF. CDR3 nucleotide sequence: TGCGCCAGCAGGGCTGGACTAGCGGGAGACGGTGAGCAGTTCTTC. This chain joins TRBV5-1 and TRBJ2-1; 13 nucleotides line up with TRBD2. The V segment lost 5 bases and the J segment 9 bases; nucleotides outside the gene matches: 8. Germline CDR1 reads SGHRS; CDR2 reads YFSETQ. The CDR3 has 15 amino acids.

The chain couples TRBV24-1 to TRBJ2-3; D is possibly TRBD1 (5 bases). The length of the CDR3 is 16 residues. Looked up from germline, CDR1 is KGHDR and CDR2 is SFDVKD. V was clipped by 4 bases and J by 2 bases, with 15 bases between them. As DNA, the CDR3 is TGTGCCACCAGTGAGCCACAGGCGTTCAACACAGATACGCAGTATTTT. Residues: CATSEPQAFNTDTQYF.